The 10 T cell receptor beta chains below were found in one sample sequenced in a study of siplizumab effects on memory and regulatory T cells. Clones were sequenced by immunoSEQ multiplex PCR, and TCRdb holds only the in-frame ones, with some missing. The table includes roughly 62,000 clones, 80% to 95% detected once. Material for sequencing was CD8+ T cells sorted from blood. The source is a human donor in good health.

V is TRBV10-3 and J is TRBJ1-5, with D perhaps matching TRBD1 (5 bases). V dropped 4 bases and J dropped 0 bases, with 10 bases sitting between them. The germline gives CDR1 ENHRY, CDR2 SYGVKD. The CDR3 has 15 residues. CDR3 nucleotide sequence: TGTGCCATCAGTGCCACTGGGGCTAGCAATCAGCCCCAGCATTTT. Residues: CAISATGASNQPQHF.

The chain joins TRBV7-9 to TRBJ2-3, with D unclear. CDR1 and CDR2 from the germline V gene are SEHNR and FQNEAQ (reference sequence). The V and J ends lost 2 bases and 6 bases respectively, with 6 bases between them. The CDR3 totals 12 residues. The CDR3 DNA is TGTGCCAGCAGCTTAAGGTTGGATACGCAGTATTTT. This codes for CASSLRLDTQYF.

V is TRBV27 and J is TRBJ2-1; D may correspond to TRBD1 or TRBD2 (5 bases each). Looked up from germline, CDR1 is MNHEY and CDR2 is SMNVEV (reference sequence). The CDR3 spans 14 residues. Trimming took off 0 bases at V and 7 bases at J, with 10 bases between the two ends. The CDR3 spells CASSLSVEGNEQFF. The CDR3, as DNA: TGTGCCAGCAGTTTATCTGTTGAGGGGAATGAGCAGTTCTTC.

The sample holds one count of this clone. The chain joins TRBV7-9 to TRBJ2-5; 7 bases line up with TRBD2. V lost 5 bases to trimming and J lost 3 bases; unmatched junction nucleotides: 12. This CDR3 is 16 amino acids long. Looked up from germline, CDR1 is SEHNR and CDR2 is FQNEAQ (reference sequence). In DNA form, the CDR3 reads TGTGCCAGCAGCCCTCTGGTTGGGCGGGGGAAAGAGACCCAGTACTTC. Its protein product is CASSPLVGRGKETQYF.

The V and J genes are TRBV19 and TRBJ2-7, with D uncertain. This CDR3 contains 13 residues. Trimming took 7 bases from V and 1 from J, leaving 11 bases between them. Germline CDR1 is LNHDA and CDR2 is SQIVND (reference sequence). The chain's CDR3 is CASTGQPSYEQYF. CDR3 DNA sequence: TGTGCCAGTACGGGTCAGCCATCCTACGAGCAGTACTTC. The variable domain in full, with the rest retrieved from reference TRBV19 and TRBJ2-7, is DGGITQSPKYLFRKEGQNVTLSCEQNLNHDAMYWYRQDPGQGLRLIYYSQIVNDFQKGDIAEGYSVSREKKESFPLTVTSAQKNPTAFYLCASTGQPSYEQYFGPGTRLTVT.

This chain uses TRBV5-6 with TRBJ1-1, with D possibly being TRBD1 (6 bases). The CDR3 spans 13 residues. The germline gives CDR1 SGHDT, CDR2 YYEEEE. Trimming pared 2 bases from V and 11 bases from J, leaving 16 bases between. CDR3 protein: CASSFGVDRRAFF. CDR3 bases: TGTGCCAGCAGCTTCGGAGTGGACAGAAGGGCTTTCTTT.

The chain joins TRBV7-8 to TRBJ1-6, with D uncertain. The CDR3 extends over 18 amino acids. Germline V lookup: CDR1 SGHVS, CDR2 FQNEAQ. V lost 6 bases, J lost 0 bases, and 18 bases lay in between. Here the CDR3 DNA reads TGTGCCAGCAGTCATGCAGGCGCCCGGAGCTCCTATAATTCACCCCTCCACTTT. This codes for CASSHAGARSSYNSPLHF.

This chain connects TRBV5-1 to TRBJ1-5, with a tentative D call TRBD1 (6 bases). From germline, CDR1 is SGHRS and CDR2 YFSETQ. Trimming left V 0 bases short and J 6 bases short, with 10 bases between. The CDR3 consists of 14 residues. The CDR3 reads CASSLEGGGQPQHF. CDR3 DNA sequence: TGCGCCAGCAGCTTGGAGGGGGGCGGTCAGCCCCAGCATTTT.

The V gene is TRBV5-6, the J gene TRBJ2-7, with 10 bases lining up with TRBD1. The CDR3 contains 14 residues. The V gene's germline CDR1 is SGHDT and CDR2 YYEEEE. V lost 7 bases and J lost 3; bases outside the gene matches: 7. The CDR3: CASGRTGGIYEQYF. The CDR3 coding sequence is TGTGCCAGCGGAAGGACAGGGGGAATCTACGAGCAGTACTTC.

The V and J genes are TRBV4-3 and TRBJ2-3; TRBD2 matches 10 bases. Trimming removed 1 base from V and 4 bases from J; junction bases left unmatched: 8. Germline lookup yields CDR1 LGHNA and CDR2 YSLEER. CDR3 size: 17 residues. This CDR3 reads CASSQARLAGVPDTQYF. CDR3 DNA sequence: TGCGCCAGCAGCCAAGCCAGGCTAGCGGGAGTCCCAGATACGCAGTATTTT.